This T cell receptor beta chain was found in a study of CD4 T cells in relation to SARS-CoV-2 and coronaviruses. As for the study in general: TCR beta CDR3s were sequenced after roughly 10-day antigen culture of PBMCs.

V lost 0 bases and J lost 4, with 15 bases in between. CDR1 and CDR2 (germline): SGHRS, YFSETQ. The CDR3 consists of 16 residues. The method was immunoSEQ multiplex PCR; TCRdb's version includes in-frame clones alone and lacks a portion of them. The sample carries around 18,000 clones, about 72% recorded once. Unexposed donor CD4+ T cells date from about 2011-2019, before the COVID-19 pandemic. After nine to ten days of culture, CD4+ T cells were isolated. Cultures held under 2.5 million PBMCs per well with 8.5 to 10 IU/ml IL-2. Comments on this clone: Its antigen is not known.

The source is a human donor in good health. Sequencing used CD4+ T cells from PBMCs, cultured in vitro. The chain employs TRBV5-1 and TRBJ2-3; perhaps D is TRBD1 or TRBD2 (6 bases each). The CDR3 coding sequence is TGCGCCAGCAGCTTGGTCGGGGGTAGACAGGCAGATACGCAGTATTTT. Translating gives CASSLVGGRQADTQYF. The full variable domain, with the rest looked up from reference TRBV5-1 and TRBJ2-3, is KAGVTQTPRYLIKTRGQQVTLSCSPISGHRSVSWYQQTPGQGLQFLFEYFSETQRNKGNFPGRFSGRQFSNSRSEMNVSTLELGDSALYLCASSLVGGRQADTQYFGPGTRLTVL.